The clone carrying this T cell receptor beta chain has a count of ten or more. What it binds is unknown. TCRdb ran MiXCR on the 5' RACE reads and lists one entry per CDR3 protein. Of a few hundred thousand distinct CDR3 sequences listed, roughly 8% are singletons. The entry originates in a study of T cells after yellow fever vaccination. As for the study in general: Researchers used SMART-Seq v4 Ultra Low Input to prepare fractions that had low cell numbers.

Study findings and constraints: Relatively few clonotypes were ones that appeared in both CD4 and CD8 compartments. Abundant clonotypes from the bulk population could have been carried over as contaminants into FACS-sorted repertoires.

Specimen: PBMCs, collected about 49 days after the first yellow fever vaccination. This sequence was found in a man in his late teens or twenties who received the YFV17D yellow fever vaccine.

Here the CDR3 DNA reads TGTGCCAGCAGTGCTGAGGCCGATGCTGGGGCCCAGTACTTC. Translation: CASSAEADAGAQYF. The V gene is TRBV6-1, the J gene TRBJ2-5; D is unclear. The CDR3 has 14 amino acids. Deletions cut 4 bases from V and 9 bases from J, with 18 bases between. The germline V gene has CDR1 MNHNS and CDR2 SASEGT.